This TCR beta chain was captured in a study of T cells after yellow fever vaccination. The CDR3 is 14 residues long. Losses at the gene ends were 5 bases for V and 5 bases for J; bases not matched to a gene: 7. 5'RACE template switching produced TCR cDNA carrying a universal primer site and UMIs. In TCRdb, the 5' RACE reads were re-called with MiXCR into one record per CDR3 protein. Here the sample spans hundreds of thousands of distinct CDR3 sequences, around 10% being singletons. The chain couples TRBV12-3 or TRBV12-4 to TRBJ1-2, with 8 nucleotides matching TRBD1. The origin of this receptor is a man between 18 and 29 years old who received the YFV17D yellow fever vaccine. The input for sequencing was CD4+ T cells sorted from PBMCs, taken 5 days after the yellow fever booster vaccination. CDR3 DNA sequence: TGTGCCAGCAGTCAAGGACAGGGCCGATATGGCTACACCTTC. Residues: CASSQGQGRYGYTF.